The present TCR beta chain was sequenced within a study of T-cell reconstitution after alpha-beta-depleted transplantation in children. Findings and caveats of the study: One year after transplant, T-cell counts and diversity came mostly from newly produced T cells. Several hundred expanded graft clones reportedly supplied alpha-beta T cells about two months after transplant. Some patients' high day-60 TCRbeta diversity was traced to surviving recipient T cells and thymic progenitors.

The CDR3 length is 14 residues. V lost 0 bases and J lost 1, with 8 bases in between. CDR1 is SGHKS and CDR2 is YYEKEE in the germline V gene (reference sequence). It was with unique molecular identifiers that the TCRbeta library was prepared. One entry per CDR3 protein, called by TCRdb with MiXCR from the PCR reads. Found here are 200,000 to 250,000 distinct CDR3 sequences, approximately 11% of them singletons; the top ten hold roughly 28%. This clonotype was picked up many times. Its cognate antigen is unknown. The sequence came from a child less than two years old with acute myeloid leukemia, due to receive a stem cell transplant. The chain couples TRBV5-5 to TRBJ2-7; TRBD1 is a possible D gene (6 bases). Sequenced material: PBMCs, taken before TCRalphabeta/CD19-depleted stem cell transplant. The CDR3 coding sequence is TGTGCCAGCAGCTTGGGGGGGCAATCCTACGAGCAGTACTTC. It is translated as CASSLGGQSYEQYF. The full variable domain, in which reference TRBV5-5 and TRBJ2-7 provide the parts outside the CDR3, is DAGVTQSPTHLIKTRGQQVTLRCSPISGHKSVSWYQQVLGQGPQFIFQYYEKEERGRGNFPDRFSARQFPNYSSELNVNALLLGDSALYLCASSLGGQSYEQYFGPGTRLTVT.